This T cell receptor (beta chain) was identified during a study of shared clonotypes between healthy human individuals. The CDR3 sequence is 16 residues long. The germline V gene encodes CDR1 SGHRS and CDR2 YFSETQ. V was shortened by 0 bases and J by 4 bases, with 15 bases between the two germline ends. Method: immunoSEQ multiplex PCR; TCRdb's copy keeps in-frame clones and lacks some. The table has some 500,000 clones, approximately 95% seen once. The receptor was isolated from a woman aged 25 to 39 in good health. The source material was naive CD4+ T cells sorted from blood. Subset described: CD45RA+ positively selected. The rearrangement links TRBV5-1 to TRBJ2-3, with D perhaps TRBD1 (5 bases). The CDR3 region is CASSLATAGSPDTQYF. The DNA for the CDR3 is TGCGCCAGCAGCTTGGCCACAGCAGGGTCCCCAGATACGCAGTATTTT.